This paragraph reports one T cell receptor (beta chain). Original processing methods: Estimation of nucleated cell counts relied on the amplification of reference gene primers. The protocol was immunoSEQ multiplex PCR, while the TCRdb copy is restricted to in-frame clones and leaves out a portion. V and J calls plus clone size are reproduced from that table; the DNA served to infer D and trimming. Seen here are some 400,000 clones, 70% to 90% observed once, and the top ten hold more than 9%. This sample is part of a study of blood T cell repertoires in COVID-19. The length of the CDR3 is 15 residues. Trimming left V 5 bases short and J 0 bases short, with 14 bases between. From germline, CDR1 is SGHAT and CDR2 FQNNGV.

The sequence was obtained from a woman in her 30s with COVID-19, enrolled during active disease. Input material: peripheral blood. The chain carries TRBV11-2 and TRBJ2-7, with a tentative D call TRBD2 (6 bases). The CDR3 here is CASSQIAVSSYEQYF. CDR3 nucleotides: TGTGCCAGCAGCCAAATAGCGGTTAGCTCCTACGAGCAGTACTTC.